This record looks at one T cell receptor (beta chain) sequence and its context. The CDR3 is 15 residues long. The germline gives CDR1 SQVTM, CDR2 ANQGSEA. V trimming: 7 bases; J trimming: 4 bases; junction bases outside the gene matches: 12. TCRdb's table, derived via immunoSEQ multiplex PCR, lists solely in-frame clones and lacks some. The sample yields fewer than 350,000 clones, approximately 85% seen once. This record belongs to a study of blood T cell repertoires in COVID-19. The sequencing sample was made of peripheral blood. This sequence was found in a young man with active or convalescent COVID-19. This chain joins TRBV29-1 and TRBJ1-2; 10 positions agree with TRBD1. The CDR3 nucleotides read TGCAGCGCCCTGGGACAGGGGATATCAAGCTATGGCTACACCTTC. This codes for CSALGQGISSYGYTF.